This is a list of T cell receptor beta chains from one sample in a study of early T cells in non-severe SARS-CoV-2 infection. TCRdb independently ran MiXCR on the 5' RACE reads; one entry per CDR3 protein. The table records 80,000 or so distinct CDR3 sequences, over 12% of them present only once. The sample taken for sequencing was whole blood. These receptor sequences come from an adult who was a healthcare worker with PCR-confirmed SARS-CoV-2 infection or an uninfected control (not recorded which). The CDR3 runs from the conserved cysteine through the conserved F or W. D genes are given only for firm matches. Clone size, where shown, is once, few, many, or a class for clones that have expanded.

TRBD1	TRBV7-9	TRBJ1-5	many	CASHTGAGQPQHF	TGTGCCAGCCACACAGGGGCCGGTCAGCCCCAGCATTTT
-	TRBV29-1	TRBJ1-1	-	CSVGGEREAFF	TGCAGCGTTGGGGGGGAGCGGGAAGCTTTCTTT
-	TRBV5-4	TRBJ2-7	-	CASSWDAAYEQYF	TGTGCCAGCAGCTGGGACGCAGCCTACGAGCAGTACTTC
-	TRBV7-6	TRBJ2-3	few	CASSPTRGARVLTDTQYF	TGTGCCAGCAGCCCGACACGGGGTGCACGGGTACTCACAGATACGCAGTATTTT
-	TRBV7-7	TRBJ2-3	few	CASSLTVRGTDTQYF	TGTGCTAGCAGCTTAACAGTGCGGGGCACAGATACGCAGTATTTT
-	TRBV28	TRBJ2-7	-	CASSSRLVDAYEQYF	TGTGCCAGCAGTTCTCGACTAGTGGACGCCTACGAGCAGTACTTC
-	TRBV5-1	TRBJ2-1	-	CASSSSSFWNSEQFF	TGCGCCAGCAGCTCATCTAGCTTTTGGAACTCTGAGCAGTTCTTC
-	TRBV12-3/TRBV12-4	TRBJ2-2	many	CASSFTANTGELFF	TGTGCCAGCAGTTTTACCGCGAACACCGGGGAGCTGTTTTTT
-	TRBV2	TRBJ1-1	-	CANLRRGTEAFF	TGTGCCAACCTAAGACGGGGCACTGAAGCTTTCTTT
-	TRBV29-1	TRBJ1-1	many	CSVDPGLNTEAFF	TGCAGCGTTGACCCAGGACTGAACACTGAAGCTTTCTTT
-	TRBV12-3/TRBV12-4	TRBJ1-3	-	CASREQALGGTIYF	TGTGCCAGCAGGGAACAGGCCCTGGGGGGCACCATATATTTT
-	TRBV5-6	TRBJ2-5	-	CASSSPHQETQYF	TGTGCCAGCAGCTCCCCCCACCAAGAGACCCAGTACTTC
-	TRBV6-2/TRBV6-3	TRBJ1-5	many	CASSYGFYQPQHF	TGTGCCAGCAGTTACGGCTTTTATCAGCCCCAGCATTTT
TRBD2	TRBV12-3/TRBV12-4	TRBJ2-3	-	CASTRSGGNSDTQYF	TGTGCCAGCACCAGAAGCGGGGGTAACTCAGATACGCAGTATTTT
TRBD1	TRBV3-1	TRBJ2-1	few	CASSQVEGTGLGNEQFF	TGTGCCAGCAGCCAAGTAGAGGGGACAGGGCTTGGCAATGAGCAGTTCTTC
-	TRBV18	TRBJ2-4	-	CASSPVQGVEKNIQYF	TGTGCCAGCTCACCGGTACAGGGAGTGGAAAAAAACATTCAGTACTTC
-	TRBV7-8	TRBJ1-3	many	CASSLRDPPFTIYF	TGTGCCAGCAGCCTGCGGGACCCGCCTTTCACCATATATTTT
TRBD1	TRBV11-3	TRBJ2-1	-	CASSFLTGGQDEQFF	TGTGCCAGCAGCTTTCTCACAGGGGGCCAGGATGAGCAGTTCTTC
TRBD2	TRBV6-6	TRBJ2-3	many	CASSNQLGGGQSTDTQYF	TGTGCCAGCAGTAACCAACTTGGGGGGGGTCAAAGCACAGATACGCAGTATTTT
TRBD1	TRBV5-4	TRBJ1-2	many	CASSWLGAGGDYGYTF	TGTGCCAGCAGCTGGCTCGGGGCAGGGGGCGACTATGGCTACACCTTC
-	TRBV7-8	TRBJ2-1	many	CASSGRTASSYNEQFF	TGTGCCAGCAGCGGGCGGACCGCTAGCTCCTACAATGAGCAGTTCTTC
-	TRBV7-7	TRBJ2-3	many	CASSPGGTDTQYF	TGTGCTAGCAGCCCGGGGGGCACAGATACGCAGTATTTT
TRBD1	TRBV20-1	TRBJ1-4	many	CSAWTGGMNNEKLFF	TGCAGTGCTTGGACAGGGGGCATGAATAATGAAAAACTGTTTTTT
TRBD1	TRBV29-1	TRBJ2-5	few	CSVAGDRGFKETQYF	TGCAGCGTTGCGGGGGACAGGGGGTTCAAAGAGACCCAGTACTTC
-	TRBV3-1	TRBJ2-2	few	CASSHRDGPGELFF	TGTGCCAGCAGCCACAGGGACGGGCCCGGGGAGCTGTTTTTT
TRBD1	TRBV6-5	TRBJ2-1	many	CASRTGIDEQFF	TGTGCCAGCAGGACAGGGATTGATGAGCAGTTCTTC
-	TRBV2	TRBJ1-1	-	CASSTTIGNTEAFF	TGTGCCAGCAGTACGACCATCGGGAACACTGAAGCTTTCTTT
TRBD1	TRBV7-9	TRBJ1-1	many	CASSYGQGSTEAFF	TGTGCCAGCAGCTATGGACAGGGCAGCACTGAAGCTTTCTTT
-	TRBV27	TRBJ2-7	-	CASSLRDNSYEQYF	TGTGCCAGCAGTTTGAGGGACAACTCCTACGAGCAGTACTTC
-	TRBV7-9	TRBJ2-5	many	CASSPLVGARETQYF	TGTGCCAGCAGCCCACTCGTCGGGGCTCGAGAGACCCAGTACTTC
-	TRBV7-9	TRBJ2-7	-	CASSFVIGVFYEQYF	TGTGCCAGCAGCTTTGTAATAGGGGTTTTCTACGAGCAGTACTTC
-	TRBV25-1	TRBJ2-6	many	CASSPLGPGANVLTF	TGTGCCAGCAGTCCTCTGGGCCCTGGGGCCAACGTCCTGACTTTC
-	TRBV29-1	TRBJ2-3	-	CSVKTRHTDTQYF	TGCAGCGTTAAGACCAGACACACAGATACGCAGTATTTT
-	TRBV4-1	TRBJ2-7	-	CASSQDRGWEQYF	TGCGCCAGCAGCCAAGATAGAGGATGGGAGCAGTACTTC
TRBD1	TRBV12-3/TRBV12-4	TRBJ1-2	many	CASSSQGVPGGYTF	TGTGCCAGCAGTTCTCAGGGGGTTCCGGGGGGCTACACCTTC
TRBD1	TRBV18	TRBJ2-7	many	CASSPPLRLTGPSYEQYF	TGTGCCAGCTCACCACCGCTCAGACTGACAGGGCCATCCTACGAGCAGTACTTC
-	TRBV6-1	TRBJ1-1	-	CASSRQVQNTEAFF	TGTGCCAGCAGCAGACAGGTACAGAACACTGAAGCTTTCTTT
-	TRBV11-2	TRBJ1-3	many	CASSFNQGNTIYF	TGTGCCAGCAGCTTTAACCAGGGAAACACCATATATTTT
-	TRBV29-1	TRBJ2-3	few	CSAETVTDTQYF	TGCAGCGCCGAGACAGTCACAGATACGCAGTATTTT